Detailed here is one T cell receptor (beta chain). The sample is drawn from a study of beta chain features in type 1 diabetes. Trimming stripped 2 bases from V and 7 bases from J, with 9 bases between. This CDR3 spans 12 amino acids. In germline, CDR1 is SGHTA, CDR2 FQGNSA. Every bit of the isolated RNA underwent reverse transcription, so sequencing read expressed TCRB transcripts. Average reads for naive, central memory and regulatory T cell samples were some 3.9 million. The method was immunoSEQ multiplex PCR; TCRdb's version includes in-frame clones alone and lacks a portion of them. The data contain around 280,000 clones, about 7.8% of them seen just once; the ten biggest clones take up under 1.3%.

Sequencing was carried out using central memory CD4+ T cells from blood. This TCR was sampled from a woman under 30 in good health. The chain recombines TRBV7-2 with TRBJ2-7; no reliable D call. The CDR3 DNA reads as TGTGCCAGCAGCTTATGGGTCGGAGAGCAGTACTTC. Residues: CASSLWVGEQYF.